The 28 T cell receptor beta chains presented below share a single source sample, sequenced in a study of blood T cell repertoires in COVID-19. Sequencing used immunoSEQ multiplex PCR; TCRdb keeps in-frame clones, though not all of them. The repertoire consists of roughly 400,000 clones, with nearly 90% occurring once and the leading ten covering approximately 1.5%. The sequenced sample was PBMCs or T cells enriched from blood (not recorded which). These receptors all stem from a young woman who had been exposed to COVID-19.

The chain combines TRBV27 with TRBJ1-5; no clear D gene. With 0 bases removed from V and 4 bases from J, the gap between germline ends came to 7 bases. Germline CDR1 and CDR2: MNHEY and SMNVEV (reference sequence). The CDR3 has 14 residues. CDR3 nucleotide sequence: TGTGCCAGCAGTTTATCCGGGGAAAATCAGCCCCAGCATTTT. Residues: CASSLSGENQPQHF.

CDR3 in DNA: TGTGCCAGCAGCCAAGTCACGGGACAGGCCTCGGGTCAGCCCCAGCATTTT. Protein sequence: CASSQVTGQASGQPQHF. V is TRBV4-2 and J is TRBJ1-5; 8 bases map to TRBD1. CDR3 length equals 17 residues. Germline CDR1 is LGHNA and CDR2 is YNFKEQ. Trimming at V came to 1 base and at J to 6 bases, leaving 11 bases not matched to a gene.

The rearrangement joins TRBV5-8 to TRBJ2-3; the match to TRBD2 covers 12 bases. The CDR3 has 16 amino acids. CDR1 is SGHTS and CDR2 is YDEGEE in the germline V gene. The trim removed 4 bases at V and 2 bases at J, leaving 5 bases unmatched. This CDR3 is CASSLAGGLPTDTQYF. CDR3 in DNA: TGTGCCAGCAGCCTAGCGGGGGGGCTCCCCACAGATACGCAGTATTTT.

This rearrangement joins TRBV13 to TRBJ1-3, with D tentatively TRBD1 (5 bases). Germline V gene sequence: CDR1 PRHDT, CDR2 FYEKMQ (reference sequence). CDR3 length: 14 residues. V dropped 6 bases and J dropped 7 bases, with 16 bases sitting between them. The CDR3 spells CASRTTVNQNTIYF. The CDR3 coding sequence is TGTGCCAGCAGGACGACAGTAAACCAGAACACCATATATTTT.

DNA of the CDR3: TGTGCCAGCAGGCTCCCGATCGGCGGGGGAAACAATCAGCCCCAGCATTTT. Translation gives CASRLPIGGGNNQPQHF. The chain links TRBV28 to TRBJ1-5; a weak D match, TRBD1 (5 bases). CDR3 length equals 17 residues. V lost 6 bases and J 3 bases, leaving 21 bases between the germline ends. CDR1 is MDHEN, CDR2 SYDVKM, per germline. Drawing the rest from reference TRBV28 and TRBJ1-5, the complete variable domain is DVKVTQSSRYLVKRTGEKVFLECVQDMDHENMFWYRQDPGLGLRLIYFSYDVKMKEKGDIPEGYSVSREKKERFSLILESASTNQTSMYLCASRLPIGGGNNQPQHFGDGTRLSIL.

CDR3 in DNA: TGTGCCAGCTCACCGGCGGACAGGGGGCAAAATCAGCCCCAGCATTTT. This codes for CASSPADRGQNQPQHF. The rearrangement joins TRBV18 to TRBJ1-5; 11 nucleotides match TRBD1. V was pared by 3 bases and J by 4 bases, with 5 bases of the junction left unmatched. The CDR3 spans 16 residues. Germline CDR1 reads KGHSH; CDR2 reads LQKENI.

Notes on this clone: The identical CDR3 is also encoded by other nucleotide sequences in the sample. This chain joins TRBV28 and TRBJ1-4; no reliable D call. The CDR3 length is 11 residues. Germline values: CDR1 MDHEN, CDR2 SYDVKM. V was clipped by 6 bases and J by 4 bases, with 3 bases between them. CDR3 amino acids: CASSLNEKLFF. The CDR3 bases are TGTGCCAGCAGCCTTAATGAAAAACTGTTTTTT.

The chain carries TRBV30 and TRBJ2-7; D possibly corresponds to TRBD2 (5 bases). Germline-derived CDR1 and CDR2 are GTSNPN and SVGIG (reference sequence). The V end lost 0 bases, the J end lost 2 bases, and 5 bases lay between the germline ends. This CDR3 comprises 12 residues. CDR3 coding DNA: TGTGCCTGGAGTGTCGGGGCCTACGAGCAGTACTTC. It is translated as CAWSVGAYEQYF. Based on the CDR3 plus reference TRBV30 and TRBJ2-7, the full variable domain is SQTIHQWPATLVQPVGSPLSLECTVEGTSNPNLYWYRQAAGRGLQLLFYSVGIGQISSEVPQNLSASRPQDRQFILSSKKLLLSDSGFYLCAWSVGAYEQYFGPGTRLTVT.

The CDR3 coding sequence is TGTGCCAGTAGTAGAGGACGGGAAGCTAACTATGGCTACACCTTC. Protein: CASSRGREANYGYTF. This chain joins TRBV19 and TRBJ1-2; no reliable D call. Germline loops: CDR1 LNHDA, CDR2 SQIVND (reference sequence). CDR3 size: 15 residues. The V end was cut by 4 bases, the J end by 0 bases, with 12 bases between.

The rearrangement links TRBV24-1 to TRBJ2-1; D call uncertain. From germline, CDR1 is KGHDR and CDR2 SFDVKD. Trimming left V 2 bases short and J 3 bases short, with 4 bases between. The CDR3 has 13 amino acids. CDR3 nucleotide sequence: TGTGCCACCAGTGATTCGGGCTACAATGAGCAGTTCTTC. Translation: CATSDSGYNEQFF.

The chain employs TRBV4-1 and TRBJ2-2, with a weak D call TRBD2 (6 bases). Trimming took off 6 bases at V and 5 bases at J, with 16 bases between the two ends. There are 15 residues in the CDR3. CDR1 and CDR2 from the germline V gene are MGHRA and YSYEKL. The DNA for the CDR3 is TGCGCCAGCAGGCTACTAGCCGGAGGGACCGGGGAGCTGTTTTTT. Translating it yields CASRLLAGGTGELFF.

The chain has TRBV7-8 and TRBJ1-6; 10 bases agree with TRBD1. Germline CDR1 SGHVS, CDR2 FQNEAQ. The CDR3 covers 15 residues. The trim removed 4 bases at V and 7 bases at J, leaving 4 bases unmatched. The CDR3 region has the DNA TGTGCCAGCAGCTGGGGACAGGGGCGAAATTCACCCCTCCACTTT. This encodes CASSWGQGRNSPLHF.

The gene calls are TRBV6-5 and TRBJ1-6; 11 bases fit TRBD1. The CDR3 is made up of 16 amino acids. The ends lost 2 bases at V and 9 bases at J; junction bases unmatched: 6. Germline V gene data show CDR1 as MNHEY and CDR2 as SVGAGI. The CDR3, as DNA: TGTGCCAGCAGTTACGATTGGACAGGGGGCGTTTCACCCCTCCACTTT. Translated, it gives CASSYDWTGGVSPLHF.

This chain uses TRBV7-2 with TRBJ2-1; 7 bases fit TRBD1. J lost 6 bases, V lost 2 bases, and 4 bases had no gene match. The CDR3 contains 14 residues. Germline V gene sequence: CDR1 SGHTA, CDR2 FQGNSA. The CDR3 region is CASSLQGVLNEQFF. The DNA for the CDR3 is TGTGCCAGCAGCTTACAGGGGGTTCTCAATGAGCAGTTCTTC.

The chain joins TRBV28 to TRBJ1-1, with 8 nucleotides matching TRBD1. Germline lookup yields CDR1 MDHEN and CDR2 SYDVKM. The ends lost 5 bases at V and 4 bases at J; junction bases unmatched: 9. This CDR3 is built from 15 residues. CDR3 region: CASSLYRGSGTEAFF. DNA for the CDR3: TGTGCCAGCAGTCTTTACAGGGGGAGCGGCACTGAAGCTTTCTTT.

The chain is built from TRBV3-1 (or the pseudogene TRBV3-2) and TRBJ2-2, with 7 bases fitting TRBD1. With V trimmed by 4 bases and J by 7 bases, 9 bases remained unmatched. The CDR3 consists of 15 residues. In germline, CDR1 is LGHDT, CDR2 YNNKEL (reference sequence). The CDR3 nucleotides read TGTGCCAGCAGCCCAGACAGGGTCAGGGTCGGGGAGCTGTTTTTT. Protein product: CASSPDRVRVGELFF.

With respect to this clone: Other DNA variants within this sample encode the same CDR3. DNA of the CDR3: TGTGCCAGCAGTTTGGGACACGGGGCTTTCTTT. Its protein is CASSLGHGAFF. This sequence joins TRBV28 and TRBJ1-1; possible D gene TRBD1, 6 bases. The CDR3 has 11 residues. Trimming removed 3 bases at V and 11 bases at J, with 10 bases between. Germline-derived CDR1 and CDR2 are MDHEN and SYDVKM. Full variable domain (rest looked up from reference TRBV28 and TRBJ1-1): DVKVTQSSRYLVKRTGEKVFLECVQDMDHENMFWYRQDPGLGLRLIYFSYDVKMKEKGDIPEGYSVSREKKERFSLILESASTNQTSMYLCASSLGHGAFFGQGTRLTVV.

The chain joins TRBV28 to TRBJ1-2, with 7 bases identical to TRBD1. J gave up 2 bases and V 6 bases, and 6 bases lay outside the gene matches. CDR1 and CDR2 from the germline V gene are MDHEN and SYDVKM. The CDR3 is made up of 14 amino acids. CDR3 nucleotides: TGTGCCAGCAGCCCTGGGACAGCAAACTATGGCTACACCTTC. It codes for CASSPGTANYGYTF.

The V gene is TRBV4-2, the J gene TRBJ2-1, with TRBD2 matching over 14 bases. Germline V lookup: CDR1 LGHNA, CDR2 YNFKEQ. CDR3 size: 17 residues. The trim removed 2 bases at V and 2 bases at J, leaving 2 bases unmatched. The chain's CDR3 is CASSQRLAGGPYNEQFF. Written as DNA, the CDR3 is TGTGCCAGCAGCCAAAGACTAGCGGGAGGGCCCTACAATGAGCAGTTCTTC.

The genes are TRBV5-1 and TRBJ2-2, with TRBD2 matching over 8 bases. Germline V gene lookup returns CDR1 SGHRS and CDR2 YFSETQ. Trimming cost V 4 bases and J 2 bases; bases outside gene matches: 10. The CDR3 runs to 17 residues. CDR3: CASSPTTGTSNTGELFF. The CDR3 coding sequence is TGCGCCAGCAGCCCGACCACCGGGACTAGTAACACCGGGGAGCTGTTTTTT.

The CDR3 DNA sequence: TGTGCCATCAGTCAGCCACAGGGGACCGGGGAGCTGTTTTTT. It yields the protein CAISQPQGTGELFF. V usage is TRBV10-3 and J usage is TRBJ2-2; 7 bases match TRBD1. V lost 5 bases and J lost 5; bases outside the gene matches: 5. Germline V lookup: CDR1 ENHRY, CDR2 SYGVKD. CDR3 size: 14 residues.

J is TRBJ2-7 and V is TRBV19; tentatively, D is TRBD2 (5 bases). Per germline, CDR1 LNHDA and CDR2 SQIVND (reference sequence). The CDR3 runs 14 residues. Trimming took 3 bases from V and 0 from J, leaving 9 bases between them. The CDR3 here is CASSIGGRSYEQYF. The CDR3 DNA reads TGTGCCAGTAGTATTGGCGGGCGCTCCTACGAGCAGTACTTC. The entire variable domain, with the rest obtained from reference TRBV19 and TRBJ2-7, is as follows: DGGITQSPKYLFRKEGQNVTLSCEQNLNHDAMYWYRQDPGQGLRLIYYSQIVNDFQKGDIAEGYSVSREKKESFPLTVTSAQKNPTAFYLCASSIGGRSYEQYFGPGTRLTVT.

The V and J genes are TRBV7-9 and TRBJ2-7, with 9 bases fitting TRBD1. The CDR3 is 15 amino acids. Germline loops: CDR1 SEHNR, CDR2 FQNEAQ (reference sequence). V gave up 5 bases and J gave up 3 bases; unmatched junction bases: 8. The CDR3 DNA sequence: TGTGCCAGCAGCCGCGGACGGGACAGGGTCTACGAGCAGTACTTC. It codes for CASSRGRDRVYEQYF.

CDR3 bases: TGTGCCTACAAACAGGGAACTCTTAACACCGGGGAGCTGTTTTTT. It specifies CAYKQGTLNTGELFF. The chain employs TRBV30 and TRBJ2-2, with D tentatively TRBD1 (6 bases). The CDR3 length is 15 residues. Germline values: CDR1 GTSNPN, CDR2 SVGIG (reference sequence). Deletions cut 7 bases from V and 2 bases from J, with 17 bases between.

The V gene is TRBV7-6, the J gene TRBJ2-1, with TRBD2 identical over 11 bases. CDR1 is SGHVS and CDR2 is FNYEAQ in the germline V gene. The CDR3 totals 16 residues. Trimming cost V 0 bases and J 4 bases; bases outside gene matches: 2. The DNA of the CDR3 is TGTGCCAGCAGCTTAGCCGGACTAGCGGGTTACAATGAGCAGTTCTTC. This encodes CASSLAGLAGYNEQFF. The full variable domain, completed using reference TRBV7-6 and TRBJ2-1, is GAGVSQSPRYKVTKRGQDVALRCDPISGHVSLYWYRQALGQGPEFLTYFNYEAQQDKSGLPNDRFSAERPEGSISTLTIQRTEQRDSAMYRCASSLAGLAGYNEQFFGPGTRLTVL.

This clone appeared once. The genes are TRBV27 and TRBJ2-2, with D perhaps matching TRBD1 (6 bases). The CDR3 extends over 15 amino acids. Germline V gives CDR1 MNHEY, CDR2 SMNVEV (reference sequence). The V end was cut by 3 bases, the J end by 1 base, with 9 bases between. The CDR3 spells CASSLYRVNTGELFF. CDR3 nucleotide sequence: TGTGCCAGCAGTTTGTACAGGGTGAACACCGGGGAGCTGTTTTTT.

The rearrangement links TRBV27 to TRBJ2-1; TRBD2 aligns across 9 bases. The V and J ends lost 8 bases and 8 bases, in that order; junction bases with no gene match: 10. The CDR3 is 14 amino acids. Per germline, CDR1 MNHEY and CDR2 SMNVEV (reference sequence). The CDR3 DNA is TGTGCCAGCGGTACCGGGACTAGCTTCGATGAGCAGTTCTTC. Translating it yields CASGTGTSFDEQFF.

The chain employs TRBV28 and TRBJ2-7; 7 bases are shared with TRBD1. Germline V gene lookup returns CDR1 MDHEN and CDR2 SYDVKM. V was clipped by 3 bases and J by 2 bases; unmatched bases: 1. The CDR3 sequence is 13 residues long. CDR3 bases: TGTGCCAGCAGTTTGGACAGGACCTACGAGCAGTACTTC. Encoded protein: CASSLDRTYEQYF.